This T cell receptor beta chain was identified during a study of blood T cell repertoires in COVID-19. Across 24 US areas, participants ranged in age from about 18 to 90 years. Recovered Cohort 3 donors showed two negative PCRs, clearance, or symptom resolution. Per the original data handling: Reference gene primer amplification gave nucleated cell count estimates. Repertoires were generated with immunoSEQ multiplex PCR, while TCRdb's copy carries only in-frame clones and drops some. V and J calls and clone size come straight from that table; D and trimming were deduced from the DNA. The sample lists under 300,000 clones, about 90% occurring once. What was sequenced was PBMCs or T cells enriched from blood (not recorded which). This receptor was identified in a woman aged 18-35 years who had recovered from COVID-19.

CDR3 nucleotide sequence: TGCGCCAGCAGCCAAGATCTAGATACGCAGTATTTT. This translates into CASSQDLDTQYF. The V gene is TRBV4-1, the J gene TRBJ2-3; D remains unclear. Trimming stripped 0 bases from V and 5 bases from J, with 3 bases between. This CDR3 comprises 12 residues. Germline V lookup: CDR1 MGHRA, CDR2 YSYEKL.